A single sample gave rise to the 8 T cell receptor beta chains below, sequenced in a study of blood T cell repertoires in COVID-19. Measured with immunoSEQ multiplex PCR; TCRdb has only the in-frame clones, and not every one. The table has hundreds of thousands of clones, 83% seen once. The sequencing input was peripheral blood. These receptors were obtained from a woman under 40 with COVID-19, enrolled during active disease.

The V call is TRBV3-1 (or the pseudogene TRBV3-2), the J call TRBJ1-2, with TRBD1 identical over 9 bases. Per germline, CDR1 LGHDT and CDR2 YNNKEL (reference sequence). After removal of 5 bases from V and 8 bases from J, the junction contained 6 bases not matched to a gene. The CDR3 totals 13 residues. The CDR3 DNA reads as TGTGCCAGCAGCTCCCGACAGGGGGGCGGCTACACCTTC. Translated: CASSSRQGGGYTF.

This chain uses TRBV4-3 with TRBJ2-1; D is perhaps TRBD2 (5 bases). With 1 base removed from V and 6 bases from J, the gap between germline ends came to 7 bases. CDR3 size: 13 residues. Germline CDR1 reads LGHNA; CDR2 reads YSLEER. CDR3 in DNA: TGCGCCAGCAGCCAAGGGACTCTCAATGAGCAGTTCTTC. It specifies CASSQGTLNEQFF.

This chain links TRBV6-5 with TRBJ1-6, with TRBD1 identical over 7 bases. The V gene's germline CDR1 is MNHEY and CDR2 SVGAGI. The CDR3 sequence is 15 residues long. V lost 2 bases and J lost 7; bases outside the gene matches: 5. As DNA, the CDR3 is TGTGCCAGCAGTTACACCGGGACAGAGAATTCACCCCTCCACTTT. It specifies CASSYTGTENSPLHF.

V is TRBV3-1 (or the pseudogene TRBV3-2) and J is TRBJ2-5, with 11 bases matching TRBD2. Losses at the gene ends were 1 base for V and 8 bases for J; bases not matched to a gene: 9. Germline loops: CDR1 LGHDT, CDR2 YNNKEL (reference sequence). The CDR3 is 16 amino acids. The CDR3 is CASSQGPSGGRDTQYF. The CDR3 DNA reads as TGTGCCAGCAGCCAAGGACCTAGCGGGGGGAGAGATACCCAGTACTTC.

J is TRBJ1-5 and V is TRBV7-9; TRBD1 aligns across 11 bases. This CDR3 is 17 amino acids long. Trimming cost V 0 bases and J 6 bases; bases outside gene matches: 7. Germline CDR1 SEHNR, CDR2 FQNEAQ (reference sequence). The DNA of the CDR3 is TGTGCCAGCAGCTTAGCGGTGGGACAGGGGGTTAGTCAGCCCCAGCATTTT. Translated, it gives CASSLAVGQGVSQPQHF. Supplemented by reference TRBV7-9 and TRBJ1-5, the full variable domain reads DTGVSQNPRHKITKRGQNVTFRCDPISEHNRLYWYRQTLGQGPEFLTYFQNEAQLEKSRLLSDRFSAERPKGSFSTLEIQRTEQGDSAMYLCASSLAVGQGVSQPQHFGDGTRLSIL.

The rearrangement uses TRBV7-6 and TRBJ1-4; D remains ambiguous. This CDR3 region has 15 residues. CDR1 is SGHVS and CDR2 is FNYEAQ in the germline V gene. Trimming took 1 base from V and 4 from J, leaving 10 bases between them. CDR3 coding DNA: TGTGCCAGCAGCTTAGTAGAGACTATTAATGAAAAACTGTTTTTT. This sequence encodes CASSLVETINEKLFF.

This chain uses TRBV11-2 with TRBJ2-5; D gene uncertain. CDR1 and CDR2 from the germline V gene are SGHAT and FQNNGV. Trimming removed 2 bases from V and 5 bases from J, with 18 bases in between. The CDR3 has 16 amino acids. The CDR3 nucleotides read TGTGCCAGCAGCTTAAACGGGTTTGACCCCCTTGAGACCCAGTACTTC. Its protein product is CASSLNGFDPLETQYF.

This chain connects TRBV6-2 or TRBV6-3 to TRBJ2-3; D perhaps matches TRBD2 (5 bases). The germline CDR1 and CDR2 sequences are MNHEY and SVGEGT. The V end lost 6 bases, the J end lost 9 bases, and 13 bases lay between the germline ends. The CDR3 sequence is 12 residues long. In DNA form, the CDR3 reads TGTGCCAGCAGCCCCCCGGGGATGACGCAGTATTTT. Its translation is CASSPPGMTQYF.